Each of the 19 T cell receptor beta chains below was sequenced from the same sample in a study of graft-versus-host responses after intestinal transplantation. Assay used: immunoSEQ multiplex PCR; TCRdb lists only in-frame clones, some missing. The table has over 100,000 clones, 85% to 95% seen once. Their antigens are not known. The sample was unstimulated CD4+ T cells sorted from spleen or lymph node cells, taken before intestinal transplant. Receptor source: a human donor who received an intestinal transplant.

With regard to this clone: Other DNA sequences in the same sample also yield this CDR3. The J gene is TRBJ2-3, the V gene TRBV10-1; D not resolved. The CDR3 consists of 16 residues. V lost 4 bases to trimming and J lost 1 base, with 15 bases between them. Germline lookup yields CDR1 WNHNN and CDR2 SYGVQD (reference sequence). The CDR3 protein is CASSVGSTIGTDTQYF. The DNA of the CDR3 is TGCGCCAGCAGTGTAGGGTCCACGATTGGCACAGATACGCAGTATTTT.

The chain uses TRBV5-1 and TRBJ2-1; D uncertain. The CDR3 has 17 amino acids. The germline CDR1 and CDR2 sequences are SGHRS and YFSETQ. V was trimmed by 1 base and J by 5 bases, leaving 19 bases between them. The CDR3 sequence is CASSLNPGPGRHNEQFF. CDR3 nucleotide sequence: TGCGCCAGCAGCTTGAATCCTGGACCGGGTAGGCACAATGAGCAGTTCTTC.

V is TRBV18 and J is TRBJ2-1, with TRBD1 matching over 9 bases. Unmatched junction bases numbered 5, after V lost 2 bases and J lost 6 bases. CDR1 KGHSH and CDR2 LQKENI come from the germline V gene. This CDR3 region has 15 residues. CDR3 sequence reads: CASSPSTGGPNEQFF. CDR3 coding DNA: TGTGCCAGCTCACCAAGCACAGGGGGCCCCAATGAGCAGTTCTTC.

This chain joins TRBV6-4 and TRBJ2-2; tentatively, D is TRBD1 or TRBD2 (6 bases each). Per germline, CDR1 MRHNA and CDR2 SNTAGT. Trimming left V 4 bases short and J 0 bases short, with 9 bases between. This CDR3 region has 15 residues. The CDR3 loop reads CASSVEGANTGELFF. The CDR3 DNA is TGTGCCAGCAGTGTGGAGGGGGCGAACACCGGGGAGCTGTTTTTT.

In nucleotides, the CDR3 is TGTGCCAGCAGCTTAGGGACAGGGGTACCTAATGAAAAACTGTTTTTT. Its protein is CASSLGTGVPNEKLFF. This sequence joins TRBV7-3 and TRBJ1-4, with 10 nucleotides matching TRBD1. Germline CDR1 is SGHTA and CDR2 is FQGTGA. The CDR3 has 16 residues. V trimming: 2 bases; J trimming: 3 bases; junction bases outside the gene matches: 3.

The CDR3 bases are TGTGCCAGCAGGCTAGATTCAGTATCCGGGGAGCTGTTTTTT. Protein sequence: CASRLDSVSGELFF. V and J are TRBV11-2 and TRBJ2-2, with D unclear. The CDR3 consists of 14 residues. V gave up 6 bases and J gave up 6 bases, with 14 bases separating them. CDR1 SGHAT and CDR2 FQNNGV come from the germline V gene.

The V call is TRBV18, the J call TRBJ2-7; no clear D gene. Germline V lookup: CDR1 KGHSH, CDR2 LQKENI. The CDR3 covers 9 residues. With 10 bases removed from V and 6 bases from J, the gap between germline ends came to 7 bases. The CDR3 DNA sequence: TGTGCCACCTCCCCCGAGCAGTACTTC. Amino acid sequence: CATSPEQYF.

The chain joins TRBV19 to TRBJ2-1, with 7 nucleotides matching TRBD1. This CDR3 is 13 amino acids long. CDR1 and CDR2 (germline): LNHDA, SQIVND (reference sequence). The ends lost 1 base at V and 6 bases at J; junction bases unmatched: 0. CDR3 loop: CASSIGDSNEQFF. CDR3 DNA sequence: TGTGCCAGTAGTATAGGGGACAGCAATGAGCAGTTCTTC. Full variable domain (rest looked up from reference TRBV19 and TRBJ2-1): DGGITQSPKYLFRKEGQNVTLSCEQNLNHDAMYWYRQDPGQGLRLIYYSQIVNDFQKGDIAEGYSVSREKKESFPLTVTSAQKNPTAFYLCASSIGDSNEQFFGPGTRLTVL.

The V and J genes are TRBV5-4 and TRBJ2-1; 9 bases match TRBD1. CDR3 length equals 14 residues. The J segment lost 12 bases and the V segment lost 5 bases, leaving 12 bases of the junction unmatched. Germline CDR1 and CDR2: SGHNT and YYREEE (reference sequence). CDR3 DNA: TGTGCCAGCAGATTAACAGGGGGCAAAAGGGGGCAGTTCTTC. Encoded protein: CASRLTGGKRGQFF.

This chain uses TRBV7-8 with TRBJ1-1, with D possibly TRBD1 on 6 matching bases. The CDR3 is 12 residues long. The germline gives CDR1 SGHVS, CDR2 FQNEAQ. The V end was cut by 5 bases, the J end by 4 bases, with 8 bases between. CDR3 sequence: CASSQGFTEAFF. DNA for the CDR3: TGTGCCAGCAGCCAGGGGTTCACTGAAGCTTTCTTT. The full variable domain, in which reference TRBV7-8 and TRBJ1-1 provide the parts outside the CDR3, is GAGVSQSPRYKVAKRGQDVALRCDPISGHVSLFWYQQALGQGPEFLTYFQNEAQLDKSGLPSDRFFAERPEGSVSTLKIQRTQQEDSAVYLCASSQGFTEAFFGQGTRLTVV.

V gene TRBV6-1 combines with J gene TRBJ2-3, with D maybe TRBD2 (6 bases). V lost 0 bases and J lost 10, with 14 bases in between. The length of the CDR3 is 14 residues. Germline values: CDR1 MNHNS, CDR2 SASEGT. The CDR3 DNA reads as TGTGCCAGCAGTGAAGCAGGGGCGGGACGTTCGCAGTATTTT. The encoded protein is CASSEAGAGRSQYF.

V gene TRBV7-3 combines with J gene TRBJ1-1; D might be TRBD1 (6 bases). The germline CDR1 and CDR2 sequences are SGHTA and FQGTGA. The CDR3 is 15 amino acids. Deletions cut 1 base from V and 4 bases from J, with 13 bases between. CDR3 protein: CASSLIGGRITEAFF. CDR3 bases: TGTGCCAGCAGCTTAATAGGGGGGCGGATCACTGAAGCTTTCTTT. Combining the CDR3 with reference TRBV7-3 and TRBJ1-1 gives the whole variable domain GAGVSQTPSNKVTEKGKYVELRCDPISGHTALYWYRQSLGQGPEFLIYFQGTGAADDSGLPNDRFFAVRPEGSVSTLKIQRTERGDSAVYLCASSLIGGRITEAFFGQGTRLTVV.

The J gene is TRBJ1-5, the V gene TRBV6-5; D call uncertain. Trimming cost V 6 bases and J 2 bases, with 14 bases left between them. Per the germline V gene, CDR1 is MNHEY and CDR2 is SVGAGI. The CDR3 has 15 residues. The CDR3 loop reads CASSRTPEGNQPQHF. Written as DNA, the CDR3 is TGTGCCAGCAGCCGGACCCCCGAGGGCAATCAGCCCCAGCATTTT.

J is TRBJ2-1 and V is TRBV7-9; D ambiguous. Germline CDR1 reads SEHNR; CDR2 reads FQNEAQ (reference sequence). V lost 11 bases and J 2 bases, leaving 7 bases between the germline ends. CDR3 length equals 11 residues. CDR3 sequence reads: CAVQAYNEQFF. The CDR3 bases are TGTGCCGTACAAGCCTACAATGAGCAGTTCTTC.

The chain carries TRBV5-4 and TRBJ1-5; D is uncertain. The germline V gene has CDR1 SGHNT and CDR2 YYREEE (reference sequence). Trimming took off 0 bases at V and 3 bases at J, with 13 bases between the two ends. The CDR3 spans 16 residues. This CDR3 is CASSLGREEDNQPQHF. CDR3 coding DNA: TGTGCCAGCAGCTTGGGGAGGGAGGAGGACAATCAGCCCCAGCATTTT.

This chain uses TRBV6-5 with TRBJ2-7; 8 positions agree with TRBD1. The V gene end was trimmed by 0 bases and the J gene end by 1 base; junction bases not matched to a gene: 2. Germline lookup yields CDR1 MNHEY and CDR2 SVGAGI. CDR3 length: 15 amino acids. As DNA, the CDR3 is TGTGCCAGCAGTTACTCGGACAGGGAGTCCTACGAGCAGTACTTC. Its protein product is CASSYSDRESYEQYF.

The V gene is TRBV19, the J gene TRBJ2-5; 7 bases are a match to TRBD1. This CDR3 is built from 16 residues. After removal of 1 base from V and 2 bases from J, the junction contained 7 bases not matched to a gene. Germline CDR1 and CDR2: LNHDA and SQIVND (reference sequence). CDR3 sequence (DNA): TGTGCCAGTAGTATAGTTCCGGGACAGTGGCAAGAGACCCAGTACTTC. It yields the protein CASSIVPGQWQETQYF.

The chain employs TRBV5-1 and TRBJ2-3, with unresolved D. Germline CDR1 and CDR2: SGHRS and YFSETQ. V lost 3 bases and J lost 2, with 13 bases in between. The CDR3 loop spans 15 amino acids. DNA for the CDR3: TGCGCCAGCAGCTCTGGACGGAACCCCACAGATACGCAGTATTTT. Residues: CASSSGRNPTDTQYF.

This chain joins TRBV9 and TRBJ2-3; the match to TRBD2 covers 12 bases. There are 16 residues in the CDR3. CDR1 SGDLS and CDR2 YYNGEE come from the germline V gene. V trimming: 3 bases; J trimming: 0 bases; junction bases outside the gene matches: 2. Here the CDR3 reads CASSDGTSGSTDTQYF. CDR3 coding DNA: TGTGCCAGCAGCGACGGGACTAGCGGGAGCACAGATACGCAGTATTTT.